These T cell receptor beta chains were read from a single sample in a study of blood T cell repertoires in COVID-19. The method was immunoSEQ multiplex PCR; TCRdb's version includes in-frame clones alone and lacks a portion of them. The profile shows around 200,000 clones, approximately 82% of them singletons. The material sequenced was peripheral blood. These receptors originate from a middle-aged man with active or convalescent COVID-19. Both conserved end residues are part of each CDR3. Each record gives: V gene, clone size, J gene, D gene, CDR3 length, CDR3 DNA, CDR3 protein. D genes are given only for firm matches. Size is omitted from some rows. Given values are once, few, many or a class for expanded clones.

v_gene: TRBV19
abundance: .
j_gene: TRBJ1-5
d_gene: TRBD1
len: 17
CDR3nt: TGTGCCAGTAGTCTCCGGCGGGGACAGGGGGCAGGGCAGCCCCAGCATTTT
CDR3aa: CASSLRRGQGAGQPQHF

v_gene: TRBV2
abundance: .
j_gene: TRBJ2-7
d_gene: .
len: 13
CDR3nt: TGTGCCAGCAGTGGCCTCGTCCAGGGCGAGCAGTACTTC
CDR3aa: CASSGLVQGEQYF

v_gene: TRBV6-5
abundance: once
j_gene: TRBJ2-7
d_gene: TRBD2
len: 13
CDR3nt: TGTGCCAGCAGTCCACGGGAGGGCCACGAGCAGTACTTC
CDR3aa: CASSPREGHEQYF

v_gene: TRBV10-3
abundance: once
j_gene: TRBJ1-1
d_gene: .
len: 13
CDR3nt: TGTGCCATCAGACAAGAGTCCGGGGGTGAAGCTTTCTTT
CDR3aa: CAIRQESGGEAFF

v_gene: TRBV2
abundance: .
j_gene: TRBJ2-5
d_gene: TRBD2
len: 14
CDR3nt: TGTGCCAGCAGTGCTGCGGGAGGGGTGGAGACCCAGTACTTC
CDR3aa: CASSAAGGVETQYF

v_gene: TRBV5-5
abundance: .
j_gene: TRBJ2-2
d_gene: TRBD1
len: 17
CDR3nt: TGTGCCAGCAGCTTGACACCCGACAGGGGGAACACCGGGGAGCTGTTTTTT
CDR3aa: CASSLTPDRGNTGELFF

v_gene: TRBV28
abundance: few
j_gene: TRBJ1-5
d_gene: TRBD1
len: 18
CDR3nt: TGTGCCAGCAGTTTCCCCCGGGACAGGGAGGAACTCAATCAGCCCCAGCATTTT
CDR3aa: CASSFPRDREELNQPQHF

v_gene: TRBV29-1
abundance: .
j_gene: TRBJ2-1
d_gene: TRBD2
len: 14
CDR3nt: TGCAGCGTTGAGACTAGCGGGAGGTACAATGAGCAGTTCTTC
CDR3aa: CSVETSGRYNEQFF

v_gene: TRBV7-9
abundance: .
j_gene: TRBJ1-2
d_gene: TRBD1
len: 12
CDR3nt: TGTGCCAGCAGCCCGACAGGGTTCGGCTACACCTTC
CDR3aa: CASSPTGFGYTF

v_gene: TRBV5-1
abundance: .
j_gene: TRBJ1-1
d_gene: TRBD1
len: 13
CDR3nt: TGCGCCAGCAGCTATGAGGGGGCGACTGAAGCTTTCTTT
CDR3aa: CASSYEGATEAFF

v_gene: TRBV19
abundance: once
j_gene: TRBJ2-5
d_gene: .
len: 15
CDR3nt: TGTGCCAGTAGTAGTTCGGAGGCAGTCCGAGAGACCCAGTACTTC
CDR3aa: CASSSSEAVRETQYF

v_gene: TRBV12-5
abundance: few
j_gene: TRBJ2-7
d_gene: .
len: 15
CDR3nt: TGTGCTAGTGCCCCCGCCCCCGACAGCTCCTACGAGCAGTACTTC
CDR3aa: CASAPAPDSSYEQYF

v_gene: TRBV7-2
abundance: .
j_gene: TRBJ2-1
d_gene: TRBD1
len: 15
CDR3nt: TGTGCCAGCAGCTTAGCACATAGGGGGCCGAATGAGCAGTTCTTC
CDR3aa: CASSLAHRGPNEQFF

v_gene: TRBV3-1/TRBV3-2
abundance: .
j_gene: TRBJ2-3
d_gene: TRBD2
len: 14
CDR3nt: TGTGCCAGCGAACTAGCGGGAGTTCCAGATACGCAGTATTTT
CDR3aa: CASELAGVPDTQYF

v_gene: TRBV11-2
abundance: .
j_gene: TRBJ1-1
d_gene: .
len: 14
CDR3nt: TGTGCCAGCAGCCTAATGGGGGGAAACACTGAAGCTTTCTTT
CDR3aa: CASSLMGGNTEAFF

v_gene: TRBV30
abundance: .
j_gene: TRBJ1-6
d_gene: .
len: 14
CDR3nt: TGTGCCTGGAGTGTTGGAGACGGGATTTCACCCCTCCACTTT
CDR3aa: CAWSVGDGISPLHF

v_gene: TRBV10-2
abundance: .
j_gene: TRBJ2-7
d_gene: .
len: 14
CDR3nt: TGCGCCAGCAGTGAGACAGGGAAGATTCGGGAGCAGTACTTC
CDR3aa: CASSETGKIREQYF

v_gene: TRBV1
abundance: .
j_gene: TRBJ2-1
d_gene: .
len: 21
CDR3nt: TGCACCAGCAGCCAAACAGTGCACCGGACTAGCGGGGGGCAGGCCTACAATGAGCAGTTCTTC
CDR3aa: CTSSQTVHRTSGGQAYNEQFF

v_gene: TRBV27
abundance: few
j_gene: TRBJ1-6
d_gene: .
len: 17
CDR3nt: TGTGCCAGCAGTTTCCGCCGACAGGCACACTATAATTCACCCCTCCACTTT
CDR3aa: CASSFRRQAHYNSPLHF

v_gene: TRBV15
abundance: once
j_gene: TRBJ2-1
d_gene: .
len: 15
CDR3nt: TGTGCCACCCGTGGGAGTGCTAGCTCCTACAATGAGCAGTTCTTC
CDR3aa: CATRGSASSYNEQFF

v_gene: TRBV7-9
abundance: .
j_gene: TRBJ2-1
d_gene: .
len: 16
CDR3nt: TGTGCCAGCAGCTTGCCCCGGGGGGCAGGGTACAATGAGCAGTTCTTC
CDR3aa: CASSLPRGAGYNEQFF

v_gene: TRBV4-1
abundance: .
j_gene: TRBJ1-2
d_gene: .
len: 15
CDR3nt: TGCGCCAGCAGCCTGGGAGGGGGGGGTTCCTATGGCTACACCTTC
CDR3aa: CASSLGGGGSYGYTF

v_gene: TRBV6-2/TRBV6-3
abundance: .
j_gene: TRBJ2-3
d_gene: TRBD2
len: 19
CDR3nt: TGTGCCAGCAGTTACCCCCGAGGGACTAGCGCCCACTACACAGATACGCAGTATTTT
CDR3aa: CASSYPRGTSAHYTDTQYF

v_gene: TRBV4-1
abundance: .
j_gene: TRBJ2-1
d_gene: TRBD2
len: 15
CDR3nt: TGCGCCAGCAGCCAAAGCGTAGCGGGGGTCGATGAGCAGTTCTTC
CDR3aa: CASSQSVAGVDEQFF

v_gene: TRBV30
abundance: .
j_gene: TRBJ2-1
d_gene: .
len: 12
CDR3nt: TGTGCCTGGAGTGATACATACAATGAGCAGTTCTTC
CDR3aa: CAWSDTYNEQFF

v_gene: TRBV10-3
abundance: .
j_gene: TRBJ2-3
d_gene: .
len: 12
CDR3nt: TGTGCCATCACTGATTACAAAGATACGCAGTATTTT
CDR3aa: CAITDYKDTQYF

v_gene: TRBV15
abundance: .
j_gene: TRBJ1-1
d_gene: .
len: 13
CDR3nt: TGTGCCACCAGCAGAGAAAAGCGCACTGAAGCTTTCTTT
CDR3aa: CATSREKRTEAFF

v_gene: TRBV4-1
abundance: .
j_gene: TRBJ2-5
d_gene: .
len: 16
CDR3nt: TGCGCCAGCAGCCGTTGGGGGAGCCCCGGGGGAGAGACCCAGTACTTC
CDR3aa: CASSRWGSPGGETQYF

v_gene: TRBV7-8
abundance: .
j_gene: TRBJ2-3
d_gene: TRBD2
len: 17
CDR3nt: TGTGCCAGCAGCCGAAGGGAAGCGGGGGGGAGCACAGATACGCAGTATTTT
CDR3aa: CASSRREAGGSTDTQYF

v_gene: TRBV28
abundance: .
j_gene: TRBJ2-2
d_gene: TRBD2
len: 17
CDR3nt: TGTGCCAGCAGTTCCCCCACAGGGACTAGCGGGACCGGGGAGCTGTTTTTT
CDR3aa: CASSSPTGTSGTGELFF

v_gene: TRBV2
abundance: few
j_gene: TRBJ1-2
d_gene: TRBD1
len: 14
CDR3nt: TGTGCCAGCAAGCTAGGGGGCGCCGGCTATGGCTACACCTTC
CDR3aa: CASKLGGAGYGYTF

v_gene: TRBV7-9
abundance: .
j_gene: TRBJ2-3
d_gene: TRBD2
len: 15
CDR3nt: TGTGCCAGCAGCTTAGCAGGGAGGGAAACAGATACGCAGTATTTT
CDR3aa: CASSLAGRETDTQYF

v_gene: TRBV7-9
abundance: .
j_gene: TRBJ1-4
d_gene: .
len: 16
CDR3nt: TGTGCCAGCAGCCGACGCGAGGCAGACTCTAATGAAAAACTGTTTTTT
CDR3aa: CASSRREADSNEKLFF

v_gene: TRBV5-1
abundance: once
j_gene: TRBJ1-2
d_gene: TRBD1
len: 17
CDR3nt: TGCGCCAGCAGCCCCACAGGGGGCCCTCTAACTAACTATGGCTACACCTTC
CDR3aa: CASSPTGGPLTNYGYTF

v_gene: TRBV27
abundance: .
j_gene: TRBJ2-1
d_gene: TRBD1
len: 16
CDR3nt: TGTGCCAGCAGTCTTTGGACAGGGGGCTCCTACAATGAGCAGTTCTTC
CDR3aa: CASSLWTGGSYNEQFF

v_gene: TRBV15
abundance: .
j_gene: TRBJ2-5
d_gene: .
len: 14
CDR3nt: TGTGCCACCAGCAGAGCGGGGAACGAAGAGACCCAGTACTTC
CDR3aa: CATSRAGNEETQYF